This TCR beta chain originates from a study of CD8 T cells in Susac syndrome. cDNA came from about 0.5 to 1 ug RNA primed by random hexamers. The authors amplified TCR beta CDR3 across 54 Vbeta and 13 Jbeta using immunoSEQ multiplex PCR. TCRdb processed the immunoSEQ multiplex PCR reads anew with MiXCR; each CDR3 protein has one entry. The table lists 200,000 or so distinct CDR3 sequences, around 95% of them singletons, with approximately 0.09% in the top ten. The T cells that were sequenced for TCR beta were CD8+ and CD4+ cells from blood. The patients serving as multiple sclerosis controls were treatment-naive. They had stable or active relapsing-remitting disease and fulfilled revised McDonald criteria. FACS enriched CD8+ TEMRA cells, while bulk CD8+ and CD4+ were negatively isolated. The V end lost 1 base, the J end lost 1 base, and 7 bases lay between the germline ends. From germline, CDR1 is DFQATT and CDR2 SNEGSKA (reference sequence). CDR3 size: 13 residues.

This clonotype was found a few times. V and J are TRBV20-1 and TRBJ2-5; the D is unclear. Input material: CD4+ T cells from PBMCs. The clonotype originates from a human donor with multiple sclerosis. CDR3 residues: CSARGQAQETQYF. As DNA, the CDR3 is TGCAGTGCTAGAGGGCAGGCCCAAGAGACCCAGTACTTC.